The clone carrying this TCR beta chain is classed as medium-sized (0.01 to 0.1%). The data were taken from a study of metastatic and nonmetastatic thyroid tumors. TCRdb re-called clones via MiXCR from the PCR reads. In the table there are tens of thousands of clones, just under 25% of which are singletons. There were no patients who had received any treatment before thyroid surgery. The sequenced sample was blood. This TCR was recovered from a female donor with papillary thyroid cancer or a benign thyroid nodule (not recorded which). Some clones in this sample may be carry-over from other donors' samples.

The CDR3 loop is CASSLLGGPQHF. The DNA of the CDR3 is TGTGCCAGCAGTTTACTCGGGGGGCCCCAGCATTTT. This chain joins TRBV6-5 and TRBJ1-5, with TRBD1 as a possible D gene (5 bases). The CDR3 is 12 amino acids. Trimming shortened V by 4 bases and J by 9 bases, and 10 bases separated the two germline ends. Germline CDR1 MNHEY, CDR2 SVGAGI.